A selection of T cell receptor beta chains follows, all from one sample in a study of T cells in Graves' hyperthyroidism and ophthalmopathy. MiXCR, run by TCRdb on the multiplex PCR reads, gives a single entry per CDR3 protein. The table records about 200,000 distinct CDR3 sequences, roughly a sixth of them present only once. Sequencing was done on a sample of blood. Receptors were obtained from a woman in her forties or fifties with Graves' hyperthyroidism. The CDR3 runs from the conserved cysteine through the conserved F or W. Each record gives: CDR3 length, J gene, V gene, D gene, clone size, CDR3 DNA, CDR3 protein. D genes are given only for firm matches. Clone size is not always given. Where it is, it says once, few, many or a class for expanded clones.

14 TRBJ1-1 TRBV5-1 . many TGCGCCAGCAGCTTGACGATTGTGAACACTGAAGCTTTCTTT CASSLTIVNTEAFF
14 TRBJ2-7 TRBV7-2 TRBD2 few TGTGCCAGCAGAAGGACTAGCGGCACCTACGAGCAGTACTTC CASRRTSGTYEQYF
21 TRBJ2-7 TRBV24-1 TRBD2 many TGTGCCACCAGTGATTTGCTTAGGGTGATGCTGCGGACTAGCTCTCTCCACGAGCAGTACTTC CATSDLLRVMLRTSSLHEQYF
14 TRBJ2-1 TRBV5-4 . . TGTGCCAGCAGCGCGCAAGGGGACACGAATGAGCAGTTCTTC CASSAQGDTNEQFF
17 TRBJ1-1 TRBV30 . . TGTGCCTGGAGTAACCCTTGGGGCAGGTACCTGGCTAGTGAAGCTTTCTTT CAWSNPWGRYLASEAFF
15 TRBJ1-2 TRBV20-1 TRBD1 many TGCAGTGCTAGGGGGACAGGGGGCCGTATCTATGGCTACACCTTC CSARGTGGRIYGYTF
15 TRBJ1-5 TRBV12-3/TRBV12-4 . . TGTGCCAGCAGTTTAGACAGGGTGTCCAATCAGCCCCAGCATTTT CASSLDRVSNQPQHF
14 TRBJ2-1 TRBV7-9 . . TGTGCCAGTGAGGGTAGCGGCTCCTACAATGAGCAGTTCTTC CASEGSGSYNEQFF
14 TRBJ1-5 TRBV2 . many TGTGCCAGCAGTGAAGAACAGGCCAATCAGCCCCAGCATTTT CASSEEQANQPQHF
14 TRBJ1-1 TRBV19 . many TGTGCCAGTAGTCCCCATGCAGGCAACACTGAAGCTTTCTTT CASSPHAGNTEAFF
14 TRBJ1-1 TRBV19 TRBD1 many TGTGCCAGTACCGGACAGGGCGAGGGGACTGAAGCTTTCTTT CASTGQGEGTEAFF
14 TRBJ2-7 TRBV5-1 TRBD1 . TGCGCCAGCAGCCCTGACCCGGGACAGTACGAGCAGTACTTC CASSPDPGQYEQYF
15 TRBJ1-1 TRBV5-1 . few TGCGCCAGCAGCTTGGTAGGCCTCGGGGGAGGGGAAGCTTTCTTT CASSLVGLGGGEAFF
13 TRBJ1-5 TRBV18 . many TGTGCCAGCTCACCCGGACGACAGTGGCCCCAGCATTTT CASSPGRQWPQHF
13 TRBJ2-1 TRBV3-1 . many TGTGCCAGCAGCCAAGATCCAAACAATGAGCAGTTCTTC CASSQDPNNEQFF
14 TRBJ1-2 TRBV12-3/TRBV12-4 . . TGTGCCAGCAGTTTAGCGACAGCTAACTATGGCTACACCTTC CASSLATANYGYTF
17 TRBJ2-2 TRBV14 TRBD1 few TGTGCCAGCAGGAGCGGACAGGGGGCTTTGAACACCGGGGAGCTGTTTTTT CASRSGQGALNTGELFF
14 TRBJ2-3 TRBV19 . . TGTGCCAGTAGACCCCCGTATGAGGCAGATACGCAGTATTTT CASRPPYEADTQYF
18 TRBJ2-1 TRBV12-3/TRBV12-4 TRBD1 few TGTGCCAGCAGTTCGGGACAGGGGGTTATAATATCCTACAATGAGCAGTTCTTC CASSSGQGVIISYNEQFF
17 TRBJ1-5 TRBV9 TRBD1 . TGTGCCAGCGACCTGACCCAGGGGGCCCCGATGGGACAGCCCCAGCATTTT CASDLTQGAPMGQPQHF